What follows are 21 T cell receptor beta chains derived from one specimen sequenced in a study of glioma-infiltrating T cells. TCR alpha and beta CDR3 regions were amplified from RNA using iRepertoire nested multiplex PCR. MiXCR was run by TCRdb on the multiplex PCR reads, yielding one entry per CDR3 protein. Among roughly 100,000 distinct CDR3 sequences listed, around 29% were seen once. The sequenced sample consisted of glioma tissue, nonneoplastic brain tissue, or PBMCs (not recorded which). These receptors came from a human donor with low-grade glioma or glioblastoma, undergoing nonglioma brain surgery, or in good health (not recorded which).

This clonotype was seen only a few times. The chain carries TRBV9 and TRBJ1-2; weak D call: TRBD1 (5 bases). In germline, CDR1 is SGDLS, CDR2 YYNGEE. V was trimmed by 2 bases and J by 2 bases, leaving 16 bases between them. The length of the CDR3 is 16 residues. CDR3 coding DNA: TGTGCCAGCAGCGTTAATCCGGGGGGATTGAACTATGGCTACACCTTC. It encodes CASSVNPGGLNYGYTF.

This clonotype was detected many times. The rearrangement uses TRBV7-9 and TRBJ2-7, with 8 nucleotides matching TRBD2. The CDR3 sequence is 11 residues long. After removal of 8 bases from V and 6 bases from J, the junction contained 3 bases not matched to a gene. The germline V gene has CDR1 SEHNR and CDR2 FQNEAQ (reference sequence). For the CDR3, the DNA is TGTGCCAGCTCCGGGGGGGCCGAGCAGTACTTC. Its translation is CASSGGAEQYF.

This chain uses TRBV28 with TRBJ2-5; D remains unclear. Germline CDR1 is MDHEN and CDR2 is SYDVKM. CDR3 length equals 13 residues. The V gene lost 6 bases and the J gene lost 5 bases, with 13 bases spanning the gap. The CDR3 region has the DNA TGTGCCAGCAGCTTAGAGGCGGCGGAGACCCAGTACTTC. It specifies CASSLEAAETQYF.

The chain recombines TRBV4-3 with TRBJ2-7; tentatively, D is TRBD2 (7 bases). In germline, CDR1 is LGHNA, CDR2 YSLEER. The length of the CDR3 is 15 residues. Trimming pared 0 bases from V and 4 bases from J, leaving 13 bases between. The CDR3 protein is CASSQDGGANYEQYF. CDR3 coding DNA: TGCGCCAGCAGCCAAGATGGGGGGGCAAATTACGAGCAGTACTTC.

J is TRBJ2-3 and V is TRBV11-3; D is undetermined. This CDR3 spans 13 amino acids. Germline loops: CDR1 SGHNT, CDR2 YENEEA. V lost 2 bases and J lost 6, with 9 bases in between. CDR3 in DNA: TGTGCCAGCAGCTTAACGGAGAGGGATACGCAGTATTTT. This codes for CASSLTERDTQYF.

This clonotype has only a few counts. The V gene is TRBV11-2, the J gene TRBJ1-2; tentative D call: TRBD1 (6 bases). The V gene's germline CDR1 is SGHAT and CDR2 FQNNGV. The CDR3 length is 13 residues. V was cut by 3 bases and J by 8 bases, with 13 bases left in between. CDR3 residues: CASSFGTIYGYTF. The CDR3 nucleotides are TGTGCCAGCAGCTTTGGGACAATATACGGCTACACCTTC.

This clonotype was seen ten or more times. The V and J genes are TRBV6-6 and TRBJ1-5; possibly TRBD1 for D (6 bases). The CDR3 length is 14 residues. V gave up 2 bases and J gave up 5 bases, with 10 bases separating them. Germline lookup yields CDR1 MNHNY and CDR2 SVGAGI (reference sequence). This chain's CDR3 is CASSYGGRDQPQHF. DNA of the CDR3: TGTGCCAGCAGTTACGGGGGGCGCGATCAGCCCCAGCATTTT.

Points on this clonotype: A junction end diverges from the germline sequence, so it may reflect a read error. The rearrangement uses TRBV28 and TRBJ2-5, with TRBD2 matching over 7 bases. CDR1 and CDR2 from the germline V gene are MDHEN and SYDVKM. The CDR3 is 16 amino acids. CDR3 amino acids: CASRLLGGEYQETQYF. The CDR3 bases are TGTGCCAGCAGGTTATTGGGGGGGGAGTACCAAGAGACCCAGTACTTC.

This clonotype showed up just a few times. The genes are TRBV27 and TRBJ2-5; TRBD2 matches 10 bases. V lost 7 bases and J lost 4; bases outside the gene matches: 9. Germline assignment: CDR1 MNHEY and CDR2 SMNVEV (reference sequence). The CDR3 is made up of 15 amino acids. In DNA form, the CDR3 reads TGTGCCAGCAACTACGGAGCGGGGGGGCCAGAGACCCAGTACTTC. Protein sequence: CASNYGAGGPETQYF.

As regards this clonotype: This may arise from a read error, as a much more abundant clone is one base away. Given the absence of the conserved phenylalanine or tryptophan at the CDR3 end, a read error is likely. The chain joins TRBV7-2 to TRBJ2-3, with 8 bases matching TRBD2. This CDR3 spans 16 amino acids. V gave up 7 bases and J gave up 2 bases; unmatched junction bases: 11. The germline V gene encodes CDR1 SGHTA and CDR2 FQGNSA. Here the CDR3 reads CASTGSGLASTDTQYL. CDR3 sequence (DNA): TGTGCCAGCACCGGGTCAGGACTAGCCTCCACAGATACGCAGTATCTT.

Regarding this clonotype: A much larger clone lies one base from this, so it may be a read error. The chain carries TRBV20-1 and TRBJ2-6, with a tentative D call TRBD1 (5 bases). V lost 2 bases and J 5 bases, leaving 16 bases between the germline ends. Per germline, CDR1 DFQATT and CDR2 SNEGSKA (reference sequence). This CDR3 contains 16 residues. The CDR3 coding sequence is TGCAGTGCTAGATCCAACAGCAGGGTCTGGGCCAACGTCCTGACTTTC. Residues: CSARSNSRVWANVLTF.

Of note for this clonotype: This sequence may be a read error, since a much larger clone differs from it by one base. The chain has TRBV2 and TRBJ2-3; maybe TRBD2 (6 bases). The CDR3 spans 12 residues. Germline V CDR1 and CDR2: SNHLY, FYNNEI. The CDR3 region is CASRGDPDMQYF. Here the CDR3 DNA reads TGTGCCAGCCGCGGGGACCCAGATATGCAGTATTTT.

Of note for this clonotype: It may be a read error: a sequence one base away is much more abundant. The genes are TRBV28 and TRBJ2-7; TRBD2 is a possible D gene (6 bases). Germline CDR1 MDHEN, CDR2 SYDVKM. V was clipped by 4 bases and J by 4 bases, with 20 bases between them. CDR3 length equals 16 residues. CDR3 nucleotide sequence: TGTGCCAGCAGTTCCGCCGGTGGAGTGGGAGGATACGAGCAGTACTTC. This sequence encodes CASSSAGGVGGYEQYF. Full variable domain (rest looked up from reference TRBV28 and TRBJ2-7): DVKVTQSSRYLVKRTGEKVFLECVQDMDHENMFWYRQDPGLGLRLIYFSYDVKMKEKGDIPEGYSVSREKKERFSLILESASTNQTSMYLCASSSAGGVGGYEQYFGPGTRLTVT.

This clonotype was counted between two and nine times. This chain uses TRBV6-4 with TRBJ1-2; D not certain. V lost 0 bases and J lost 5, with 7 bases in between. CDR1 is MRHNA, CDR2 SNTAGT, per germline. The CDR3 covers 13 residues. Written as DNA, the CDR3 is TGTGCCAGCAGTGACTCGCCGGGTTATGGCTACACCTTC. Translation gives CASSDSPGYGYTF.

J is TRBJ1-1 and V is TRBV19; D is perhaps TRBD1 (5 bases). The V gene lost 6 bases and the J gene lost 0 bases, with 17 bases spanning the gap. Germline V lookup: CDR1 LNHDA, CDR2 SQIVND (reference sequence). There are 16 residues in the CDR3. The DNA for the CDR3 is TGTGCCAGTAGCGAGCAGGGAATCGATATGAACACTGAAGCTTTCTTT. Its translation is CASSEQGIDMNTEAFF.

The table lists this clonotype with many counts. This chain connects TRBV6-2 or TRBV6-3 to TRBJ2-3; D ambiguous. CDR3 size: 18 residues. The V and J ends lost 0 bases and 4 bases respectively, with 20 bases between them. Per germline, CDR1 MNHEY and CDR2 SVGEGT. CDR3 sequence reads: CASSYSTKDWPDADTQYF. The CDR3 DNA follows: TGTGCCAGCAGTTACTCGACAAAAGATTGGCCAGATGCAGATACGCAGTATTTT.

Turning to this clonotype: The junction and the germline gene differ at one end; a read error may be behind it. The chain recombines TRBV6-2 or TRBV6-3 with TRBJ1-1; D is unclear. The CDR3 sequence is 14 residues long. In germline, CDR1 is MNHEY, CDR2 SVGEGT. In DNA form, the CDR3 reads TGTGCCAGCATTTATAATGGAGATAACACTGAATCTTTCTTT. Translated: CASIYNGDNTESFF.

With respect to this clonotype: A read error may be the cause here, since a much bigger clone is one base away. The chain uses TRBV20-1 and TRBJ2-1, with 8 bases aligning to TRBD2. CDR3 size: 15 residues. V dropped 2 bases and J dropped 3; count of bases not matched to a gene: 6. Per germline, CDR1 DFQATT and CDR2 SNEGSKA (reference sequence). The CDR3 here is CSARRTSSGYNEQFF. The DNA for the CDR3 is TGCAGTGCTAGAAGGACTAGCAGCGGCTACAATGAGCAGTTCTTC.

About this clonotype: A much larger clone sits a single nucleotide away, making a read error possible. V is TRBV7-9 and J is TRBJ1-1; D is uncertain. The CDR3 has 13 residues. Trimming cost V 5 bases and J 3 bases, with 10 bases left between them. CDR1 SEHNR and CDR2 FQNEAQ come from the germline V gene (reference sequence). CDR3 region: CASSPQGHTEAFF. The CDR3 nucleotides read TGTGCCAGCAGCCCTCAAGGTCACACTGAAGCTTTCTTT.

This clonotype occurred many times. V is TRBV6-2 or TRBV6-3 and J is TRBJ1-1; D unresolved. The CDR3 length is 14 residues. Trimming shortened V by 2 bases and J by 1 base, and 8 bases separated the two germline ends. From germline, CDR1 is MNHEY and CDR2 SVGEGT. CDR3 sequence reads: CASSYNHRNTEAFF. CDR3 sequence (DNA): TGTGCCAGCAGTTACAATCACCGGAACACTGAAGCTTTCTTT.

The chain uses TRBV14 and TRBJ2-3; D might be TRBD1 or TRBD2, each matching 6 bases. The length of the CDR3 is 16 residues. Trimming took 0 bases from V and 2 from J, leaving 12 bases between them. Germline CDR1 SGHDN, CDR2 FVKESK. CDR3 DNA sequence: TGTGCCAGCAGCCAAGATTTGGGGGGCTTCACAGATACGCAGTATTTT. This encodes CASSQDLGGFTDTQYF.